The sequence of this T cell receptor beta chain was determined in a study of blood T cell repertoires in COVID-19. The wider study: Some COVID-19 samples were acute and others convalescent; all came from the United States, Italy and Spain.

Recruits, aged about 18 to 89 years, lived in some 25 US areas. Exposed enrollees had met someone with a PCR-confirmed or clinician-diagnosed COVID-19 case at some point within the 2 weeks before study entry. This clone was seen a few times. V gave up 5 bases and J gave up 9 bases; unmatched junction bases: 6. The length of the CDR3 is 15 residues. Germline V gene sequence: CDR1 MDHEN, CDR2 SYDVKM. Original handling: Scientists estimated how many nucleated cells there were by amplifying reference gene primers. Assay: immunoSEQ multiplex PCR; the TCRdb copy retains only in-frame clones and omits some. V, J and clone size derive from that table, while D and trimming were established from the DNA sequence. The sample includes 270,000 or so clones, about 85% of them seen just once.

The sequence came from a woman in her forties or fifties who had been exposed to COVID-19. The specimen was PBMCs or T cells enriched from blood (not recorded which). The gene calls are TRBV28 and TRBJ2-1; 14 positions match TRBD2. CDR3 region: CASSRLAGGQGEQFF. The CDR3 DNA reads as TGTGCCAGCAGTAGACTAGCGGGGGGGCAGGGTGAGCAGTTCTTC.